The present T cell receptor (beta chain) was sequenced within a study of blood T cell repertoires in COVID-19. Using immunoSEQ multiplex PCR, the repertoire was profiled, and TCRdb retains in-frame clones only, with some absent. Here the sample spans 150,000 to 180,000 clones, about 81% being singletons. Trimming shortened V by 4 bases and J by 2 bases, and 21 bases separated the two germline ends. This CDR3 is built from 17 residues. Per the germline V gene, CDR1 is LGHDT and CDR2 is YNNKEL (reference sequence). The chain combines TRBV3-1 (or the pseudogene TRBV3-2) with TRBJ2-7; the D gene is possibly TRBD1 (5 bases). This sequence was found in a middle-aged man who had recovered from COVID-19. Sequencing was carried out using PBMCs or T cells enriched from blood (not recorded which). CDR3 DNA: TGTGCCAGCAGCCTTAGGTTGCAGGGTAGATATACCTACGAGCAGTACTTC. Encoded protein: CASSLRLQGRYTYEQYF.